This TCR beta chain came from a study of type 1 regulatory T cells. Study summary: T-allo10 is an in vitro-generated, Tr1-enriched CD4 T cell product specific for alloantigen.

Points on this clonotype: A much larger clone lies one base from this, so it may be a read error.

TCRdb recomputed calls from the reads with MiXCR, one row per CDR3 protein. The table lists about 20,000 distinct CDR3 sequences, roughly 10% of them singletons. CDR1 SGHRS and CDR2 YFSETQ come from the germline V gene. CDR3 length: 15 residues. V gave up 1 base and J gave up 0 bases, with 11 bases separating them. What was sequenced was CD4+ T cells, either the whole sample or a sorted fraction (not recorded which). This TCR was sampled from a human donor in good health. The rearrangement joins TRBV5-1 to TRBJ2-7, with D perhaps being TRBD1 or TRBD2 (5 bases each). The chain's CDR3 is CASSLKQGDSYEQYF. The CDR3 coding sequence is TGCGCCAGCAGCTTGAAGCAGGGAGACTCCTACGAGCAGTACTTC.